This T cell receptor (beta chain) was sequenced in a study of T-cell memory formation after mild COVID-19. The V gene lost 1 base and the J gene lost 6 bases, with 13 bases spanning the gap. The germline gives CDR1 SEHNR, CDR2 FQNEAQ (reference sequence). The CDR3 extends over 15 amino acids. 5'RACE, which relied on constant-segment primers, yielded TCR alpha and TCR beta cDNA libraries carrying sample barcodes and UMIs. TCRdb reprocessed the 5' RACE reads via MiXCR and lists one record per CDR3 protein. The sample has 500,000 to 600,000 distinct CDR3 sequences, around 17% seen once; the top ten hold about 12%.

This TCR was sampled from an adult woman who had mild COVID-19 (a few samples of this study predate the infection). Cell type and time point are not known. The chain recombines TRBV7-9 with TRBJ1-5; D perhaps matches TRBD1 (6 bases). Material for sequencing was PBMCs or a T cell subset sorted from them (not recorded which). The CDR3 here is CASSLGAGVSQPQHF. The CDR3 DNA is TGTGCCAGCAGCTTAGGGGCAGGGGTTAGTCAGCCCCAGCATTTT.